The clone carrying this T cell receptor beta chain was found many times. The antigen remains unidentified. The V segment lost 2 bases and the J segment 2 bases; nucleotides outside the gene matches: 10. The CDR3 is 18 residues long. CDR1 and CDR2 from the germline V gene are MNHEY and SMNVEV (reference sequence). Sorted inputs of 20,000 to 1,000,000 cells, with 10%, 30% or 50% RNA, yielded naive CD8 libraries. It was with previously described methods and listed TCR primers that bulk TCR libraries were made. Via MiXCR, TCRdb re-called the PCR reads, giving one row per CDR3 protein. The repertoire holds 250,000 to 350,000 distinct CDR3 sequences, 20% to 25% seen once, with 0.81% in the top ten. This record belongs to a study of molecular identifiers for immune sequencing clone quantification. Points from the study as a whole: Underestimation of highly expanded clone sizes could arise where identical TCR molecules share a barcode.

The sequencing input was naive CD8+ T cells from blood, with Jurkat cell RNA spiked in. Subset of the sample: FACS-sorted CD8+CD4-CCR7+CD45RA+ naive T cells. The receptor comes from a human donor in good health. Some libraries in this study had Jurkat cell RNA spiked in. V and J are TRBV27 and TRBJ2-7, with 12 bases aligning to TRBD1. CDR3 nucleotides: TGTGCCAGCAGTTTAAAACCCGGGACAGGGGGCGCCGCCTACGAGCAGTACTTC. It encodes CASSLKPGTGGAAYEQYF.